This section outlines one T cell receptor (beta chain) sequence together with its context. The data are from a study of blood T cell repertoires in COVID-19. About the research overall: Nucleic acid was either cDNA or gDNA, and it came from T cells, B-cell-depleted T cells, or PBMCs.

Original analysis: Reference gene primers were amplified, and this amplification served to estimate nucleated cell counts. Using immunoSEQ multiplex PCR, the repertoire was profiled, and TCRdb retains in-frame clones only, with some absent. The V and J calls and clone size are taken from that table; D and trimming were inferred from the DNA. The table records about 190,000 clones, 90% of them present only once. This CDR3 region has 16 residues. Germline CDR1 is SGHAT and CDR2 is FQNNGV. V was pared by 5 bases and J by 2 bases, with 13 bases between. Sequences were obtained from peripheral blood. The V gene is TRBV11-2, the J gene TRBJ2-6; D perhaps matches TRBD1 (6 bases). The TCR originated in a man aged 45 to 65 with acute or convalescent COVID-19. CDR3 amino acids: CASSPLGGAGANVLTF. The CDR3 bases are TGTGCCAGCAGCCCTTTAGGGGGAGCTGGGGCCAACGTCCTGACTTTC.